What follows are 29 T cell receptor beta chains derived from one specimen sequenced in a study of blood T cells in healthy people across ages. Primed by a sample-barcoded 5' primer and a J-beta primer mix, a second PCR proceeded for 7 to 11 cycles. TCRdb analysed the 5' RACE reads with MiXCR anew, one entry per CDR3 protein. The profile shows 600,000 to 1,000,000 distinct CDR3 sequences, approximately 25% of them singletons. The data also belong to a second study, concerning T cells of mothers and their children.

Sequenced material: blood. The receptor source for this set is a boy younger than 18 in good health.

This clonotype appeared a few times. This chain's CDR3 is CATSRVGPRRDTQYF. In DNA, the CDR3 is TGTGCCACCAGCAGAGTTGGGCCCAGACGAGATACGCAGTATTTT. V is TRBV15 and J is TRBJ2-3, with D unresolved. V shed 1 base and J shed 5 bases, with 13 bases lying between them. This CDR3 is 15 amino acids long. Germline CDR1 and CDR2: LNHNV and YYDKDF (reference sequence).

This clonotype has just one count. The rearrangement uses TRBV29-1 and TRBJ1-5; a weak D match, TRBD1 (5 bases). Germline V CDR1 and CDR2: SQVTM, ANQGSEA. The V and J ends lost 5 bases and 6 bases respectively, with 17 bases between them. The CDR3 sequence is 14 residues long. The CDR3 region has the DNA TGCAGCGTTCTTCTCCGGGACGGGAGTCAGCCCCAGCATTTT. It specifies CSVLLRDGSQPQHF.

The V gene is TRBV28, the J gene TRBJ1-4; D uncertain. Germline V gene lookup returns CDR1 MDHEN and CDR2 SYDVKM. With 6 bases removed from V and 2 bases from J, the gap between germline ends came to 16 bases. CDR3 length: 16 amino acids. DNA of the CDR3: TGTGCCAGCAGCCTCCCCACCGGGGATACTAATGAAAAACTGTTTTTT. Its translation is CASSLPTGDTNEKLFF.

This clonotype has just a few counts. This chain joins TRBV10-3 and TRBJ1-5; no firm D call. The CDR3 sequence is 13 residues long. V lost 10 bases, J lost 3 bases, and 13 bases lay in between. CDR1 and CDR2 from the germline V gene are ENHRY and SYGVKD. CDR3 loop: CATDSADNQPQHF. The CDR3 DNA sequence: TGTGCCACCGATTCGGCGGACAATCAGCCCCAGCATTTT.

The J gene is TRBJ1-4, the V gene TRBV12-3 or TRBV12-4, with 8 positions matching TRBD1. Unmatched junction bases numbered 7, after V lost 8 bases and J lost 8 bases. The CDR3 is made up of 13 amino acids. The CDR3 is CASGQGFEEKLFF. The CDR3 nucleotides read TGTGCCAGCGGACAGGGATTCGAGGAAAAACTGTTTTTT.

This chain links TRBV5-1 with TRBJ2-1; 14 bases match TRBD2. Germline V CDR1 and CDR2: SGHRS, YFSETQ. V gave up 4 bases and J gave up 5 bases; unmatched junction bases: 8. The CDR3 covers 17 residues. In nucleotides, the CDR3 is TGCGCCAGCAGCCCTTGGACTAGCGGGGGGAATAACAATGAGCAGTTCTTC. As protein: CASSPWTSGGNNNEQFF. Based on the CDR3 plus reference TRBV5-1 and TRBJ2-1, the full variable domain is KAGVTQTPRYLIKTRGQQVTLSCSPISGHRSVSWYQQTPGQGLQFLFEYFSETQRNKGNFPGRFSGRQFSNSRSEMNVSTLELGDSALYLCASSPWTSGGNNNEQFFGPGTRLTVL.

DNA for the CDR3: TGTGCCAGCAGTTTAGGCACAGGGGACAATTCACCCCTCCACTTT. Translating it yields CASSLGTGDNSPLHF. This chain joins TRBV27 and TRBJ1-6; 7 bases match TRBD1. This CDR3 contains 15 residues. CDR1 is MNHEY, CDR2 SMNVEV, per germline (reference sequence). V gave up 2 bases and J gave up 7 bases; unmatched junction bases: 5.

The J gene is TRBJ2-2, the V gene TRBV20-1, with TRBD2 identical over 11 bases. Germline V gene lookup returns CDR1 DFQATT and CDR2 SNEGSKA (reference sequence). Trimming took 1 base from V and 4 from J; bases not matched to a gene: 11. The CDR3 runs to 18 residues. CDR3 in DNA: TGCAGTGCTAGAGCACTAGCGGGAGTATTGTCGGTCACCGGGGAGCTGTTTTTT. This sequence encodes CSARALAGVLSVTGELFF.

The chain couples TRBV28 to TRBJ1-2; D unclear. Germline V gene lookup returns CDR1 MDHEN and CDR2 SYDVKM. The CDR3 runs to 12 residues. Trimming pared 8 bases from V and 6 bases from J, leaving 13 bases between. The CDR3 coding sequence is TGTGCCAGCTCATTGACCCACAATGGCTACACCTTC. The encoded protein is CASSLTHNGYTF.

The chain employs TRBV28 and TRBJ1-4; the D is unclear. V shed 11 bases and J shed 8 bases, with 3 bases lying between them. From germline, CDR1 is MDHEN and CDR2 SYDVKM. The CDR3 spans 8 residues. CDR3 nucleotide sequence: TGTGCCCACGAAAAACTGTTTTTT. Amino acids: CAHEKLFF.

The chain carries TRBV6-6 and TRBJ2-7, with D maybe TRBD2 (5 bases). Looked up from germline, CDR1 is MNHNY and CDR2 is SVGAGI (reference sequence). CDR3 length equals 15 residues. V gave up 5 bases and J gave up 7 bases, with 21 bases separating them. The CDR3 DNA is TGTGCCAGCAGTCGTGACTATCCTTTTTTTGTTGAGCAGTACTTC. Its translation: CASSRDYPFFVEQYF.

This clonotype came up many times. This chain joins TRBV10-3 and TRBJ2-7; D tentatively reads TRBD1 or TRBD2 (5 bases each). Germline lookup yields CDR1 ENHRY and CDR2 SYGVKD. V was trimmed by 2 bases and J by 3 bases, leaving 5 bases between them. The CDR3 is 12 residues long. The CDR3 spells CAISEGGYEQYF. The CDR3 nucleotides are TGTGCCATCAGTGAGGGGGGCTACGAGCAGTACTTC.

This clonotype showed up just a few times. The chain joins TRBV3-1 to TRBJ1-4; TRBD1 agrees at 12 bases. This CDR3 is built from 17 residues. Germline V lookup: CDR1 LGHDT, CDR2 YNNKEL (reference sequence). With V trimmed by 0 bases and J by 8 bases, 7 bases remained unmatched. The DNA of the CDR3 is TGTGCCAGCAGCCAAGACCCCCGCGGGACAGGGGGCGAAAAACTGTTTTTT. Encoded protein: CASSQDPRGTGGEKLFF.

There are a few counts of this clonotype. This chain joins TRBV28 and TRBJ1-4; D gene ambiguous. The germline V gene has CDR1 MDHEN and CDR2 SYDVKM. Trimming pared 0 bases from V and 4 bases from J, leaving 6 bases between. CDR3 length equals 14 residues. The DNA for the CDR3 is TGTGCCAGCAGTTTATGGCAGTTTAATGAAAAACTGTTTTTT. As protein: CASSLWQFNEKLFF. The variable domain in full, with the rest retrieved from reference TRBV28 and TRBJ1-4, is DVKVTQSSRYLVKRTGEKVFLECVQDMDHENMFWYRQDPGLGLRLIYFSYDVKMKEKGDIPEGYSVSREKKERFSLILESASTNQTSMYLCASSLWQFNEKLFFGSGTQLSVL.

This clonotype has only a few counts. The gene calls are TRBV14 and TRBJ1-6; no reliable D call. Germline V gives CDR1 SGHDN, CDR2 FVKESK. Trimming shortened V by 2 bases and J by 7 bases, and 6 bases separated the two germline ends. The CDR3 length is 13 residues. CDR3 DNA sequence: TGTGCCAGCAGCCAAAAGACCAATTCACCCCTCCACTTT. Encoded protein: CASSQKTNSPLHF.

This clonotype was found a few times. The rearrangement links TRBV14 to TRBJ1-1; TRBD1 agrees at 11 bases. The germline V gene has CDR1 SGHDN and CDR2 FVKESK. The CDR3 has 15 residues. Trimming removed 5 bases from V and 5 bases from J; junction bases left unmatched: 7. The CDR3 here is CASSIGQGAYTEAFF. CDR3 DNA: TGTGCCAGCAGCATTGGACAGGGGGCTTATACTGAAGCTTTCTTT.

This clonotype appeared many times. J is TRBJ2-5 and V is TRBV7-2; 7 nucleotides align to TRBD1. The CDR3 is 15 residues long. Germline trimming cut 2 bases from V and 2 bases from J; bases unmatched to any gene: 5. Germline loops: CDR1 SGHTA, CDR2 FQGNSA. CDR3 sequence (DNA): TGTGCCAGCAGCTTATTGGACAGGCCGCAAGAGACCCAGTACTTC. Protein product: CASSLLDRPQETQYF.

V is TRBV29-1 and J is TRBJ1-1; 9 bases are shared with TRBD1. CDR3 size: 13 residues. The V and J ends lost 6 bases and 6 bases, in that order; junction bases with no gene match: 8. Per the germline V gene, CDR1 is SQVTM and CDR2 is ANQGSEA. The CDR3 region is CSVPGQGGAEAFF. The CDR3 nucleotides are TGCAGCGTGCCGGGACAGGGAGGAGCTGAAGCTTTCTTT.

The chain carries TRBV12-3 or TRBV12-4 and TRBJ1-2, with D tentatively TRBD1 (5 bases). The CDR3 covers 14 residues. The ends were cut back, 1 base at V and 7 bases at J, with 13 bases in the middle. As DNA, the CDR3 is TGTGCCAGCAGTTTAGGCAGGGAGGATAGTGGCTACACCTTC. This translates into CASSLGREDSGYTF.

This clonotype was detected many times. The V call is TRBV29-1, the J call TRBJ1-2, with D uncertain. V gave up 4 bases and J gave up 8 bases, with 14 bases separating them. Germline CDR1 is SQVTM and CDR2 is ANQGSEA. The CDR3 contains 12 residues. CDR3 in amino acids: CSVASLREGYTF. The DNA for the CDR3 is TGCAGCGTTGCGTCCCTTAGGGAGGGCTACACCTTC.

The gene calls are TRBV20-1 and TRBJ2-1; 10 nucleotides align to TRBD2. The V segment lost 2 bases and the J segment 7 bases; nucleotides outside the gene matches: 5. This CDR3 is 14 amino acids long. From germline, CDR1 is DFQATT and CDR2 SNEGSKA (reference sequence). The CDR3 loop reads CSARLAGVENEQFF. CDR3 DNA sequence: TGCAGTGCTAGACTAGCGGGAGTCGAGAATGAGCAGTTCTTC.

This clonotype has a handful of counts. The rearrangement joins TRBV24-1 to TRBJ2-1; D gene unclear. V was pared by 6 bases and J by 4 bases, with 12 bases between. CDR1 and CDR2 (germline): KGHDR, SFDVKD. This CDR3 is built from 14 residues. As DNA, the CDR3 is TGTGCCACCAGTCGGAGAGACGGATACAATGAGCAGTTCTTC. Translated, it gives CATSRRDGYNEQFF.

The chain employs TRBV30 and TRBJ2-7; D is possibly TRBD1 (6 bases). Germline values: CDR1 GTSNPN, CDR2 SVGIG (reference sequence). The length of the CDR3 is 15 residues. Trimming pared 2 bases from V and 3 bases from J, leaving 17 bases between. This CDR3 is CAWSKGVTGLYEQYF. The CDR3 DNA is TGTGCCTGGAGTAAAGGGGTAACAGGGCTCTACGAGCAGTACTTC.

Of note for this clonotype: This sequence may be a read error, since a much larger clone differs from it by one base. V is TRBV29-1 and J is TRBJ1-1; D ambiguous. Trimming removed 5 bases from V and 0 bases from J, with 7 bases in between. Germline V gene lookup returns CDR1 SQVTM and CDR2 ANQGSEA. The CDR3 loop spans 12 amino acids. The CDR3 DNA sequence: TGCAGCGTTCGACACATGAACACTGAAGCTTTCTTT. Protein: CSVRHMNTEAFF. The entire variable domain, with the rest obtained from reference TRBV29-1 and TRBJ1-1, is as follows: SAVISQKPSRDICQRGTSLTIQCQVDSQVTMMFWYRQQPGQSLTLIATANQGSEATYESGFVIDKFPISRPNLTFSTLTVSNMSPEDSSIYLCSVRHMNTEAFFGQGTRLTVV.

In its sample, this clonotype was seen a few times. V is TRBV24-1 and J is TRBJ2-5, with TRBD1 as a possible D gene (5 bases). Per germline, CDR1 KGHDR and CDR2 SFDVKD. The CDR3 has 14 amino acids. The germline V and J ends were trimmed by 1 base and 6 bases, with 11 bases remaining between them. Written as DNA, the CDR3 is TGTGCCACCAGTGATTTAGGGGATTCTAAGACCCAGTACTTC. This gives the protein CATSDLGDSKTQYF.

The CDR3 is CASSSTLAAGGSYEQYF. The CDR3 region has the DNA TGTGCCAGCAGCTCCACCCTAGCCGCGGGCGGGAGTTACGAGCAGTACTTC. The chain recombines TRBV7-9 with TRBJ2-7; 7 positions agree with TRBD2. J was trimmed by 4 bases and V by 4 bases; bases with no gene match: 16. Germline V gene lookup returns CDR1 SEHNR and CDR2 FQNEAQ (reference sequence). This CDR3 is built from 17 residues.

The J gene is TRBJ2-5, the V gene TRBV7-2; 8 bases line up with TRBD1. This CDR3 spans 18 amino acids. CDR1 and CDR2 (germline): SGHTA, FQGNSA. Trimming at V came to 6 bases and at J to 2 bases, leaving 17 bases not matched to a gene. The CDR3 DNA reads TGTGCCAGCAGGTTACTGGGGCCGGGACAGGCCTATCAAGAGACCCAGTACTTC. Its translation: CASRLLGPGQAYQETQYF.

This clonotype was counted a few times. The genes are TRBV5-1 and TRBJ2-5; the D is unclear. Judging by the DNA end, TRBJ2-1 fits better; the J call may be wrong. The germline V gene has CDR1 SGHRS and CDR2 YFSETQ. The length of the CDR3 is 11 residues. CDR3 residues: CASFSGGEQFF. The CDR3 DNA reads as TGCGCCAGCTTCTCCGGCGGTGAGCAGTTCTTC.

The chain employs TRBV7-2 and TRBJ1-4, with D tentatively TRBD1 (6 bases). This CDR3 region has 16 residues. Germline assignment: CDR1 SGHTA and CDR2 FQGNSA. Trimming took off 5 bases at V and 0 bases at J, with 13 bases between the two ends. In DNA form, the CDR3 reads TGTGCCAGCAGCACAAAACAGGGAGCAACTAATGAAAAACTGTTTTTT. It specifies CASSTKQGATNEKLFF.